These 30 T cell receptor beta chains originate from one sample sequenced in a study of blood T cell repertoires in COVID-19. The repertoire was sequenced with immunoSEQ multiplex PCR; TCRdb's copy has only in-frame clones and lacks some. The sample lists approximately 260,000 clones; about 85% were seen once. Input material: peripheral blood. The source is a man younger than 35 with active or convalescent COVID-19.

The gene calls are TRBV7-3 and TRBJ1-2, with TRBD1 matching 10 bases. The CDR3 sequence is 19 residues long. With V trimmed by 3 bases and J by 5 bases, 18 bases remained unmatched. CDR1 and CDR2 from the germline V gene are SGHTA and FQGTGA. CDR3 bases: TGTGCCAGCAGCTTTAACGGCCGGGACAGGGGCCCTCGCGGTTATGGCTACACCTTC. Its protein product is CASSFNGRDRGPRGYGYTF.

CDR3 amino acids: CAISEDPDAAAAFF. Here the CDR3 DNA reads TGTGCCATCAGTGAAGACCCAGATGCGGCGGCTGCTTTCTTT. The chain is built from TRBV10-3 and TRBJ1-1; the D is unclear. The CDR3 runs to 14 residues. V dropped 3 bases and J dropped 11 bases, with 19 bases sitting between them. The germline gives CDR1 ENHRY, CDR2 SYGVKD.

The chain has TRBV11-2 and TRBJ2-3; tentatively, D is TRBD2 (5 bases). Trimming stripped 4 bases from V and 6 bases from J, with 17 bases between. The CDR3 length is 15 residues. Germline loops: CDR1 SGHAT, CDR2 FQNNGV. The CDR3 reads CASSSSRRAADTQYF. Here the CDR3 DNA reads TGTGCCAGCAGCTCTAGCCGACGGGCGGCGGATACGCAGTATTTT. Drawing the rest from reference TRBV11-2 and TRBJ2-3, the complete variable domain is EAGVAQSPRYKIIEKRQSVAFWCNPISGHATLYWYQQILGQGPKLLIQFQNNGVVDDSQLPKDRFSAERLKGVDSTLKIQPAKLEDSAVYLCASSSSRRAADTQYFGPGTRLTVL.

This clone was detected only a few times. V and J are TRBV19 and TRBJ2-7; possibly TRBD1 for D (6 bases). Germline assignment: CDR1 LNHDA and CDR2 SQIVND (reference sequence). The CDR3 has 14 residues. V was clipped by 11 bases and J by 6 bases, with 23 bases between them. CDR3 nucleotide sequence: TGTGCCTGCTCTCCGGGACAAGTATTCAGCGAGCAGTACTTC. Translated: CACSPGQVFSEQYF.

V is TRBV11-2 and J is TRBJ2-7; 15 positions agree with TRBD2. From germline, CDR1 is SGHAT and CDR2 FQNNGV. The junction had 14 bases not matched to a gene; V was cut back by 5 bases and J by 6 bases. There are 18 residues in the CDR3. CDR3 sequence (DNA): TGTGCCAGCAGCATGACCGGGACTAGCGGGAGGAGGATACGCGAGCAGTACTTC. It encodes CASSMTGTSGRRIREQYF. Variable domain in full (rest from reference TRBV11-2 and TRBJ2-7): EAGVAQSPRYKIIEKRQSVAFWCNPISGHATLYWYQQILGQGPKLLIQFQNNGVVDDSQLPKDRFSAERLKGVDSTLKIQPAKLEDSAVYLCASSMTGTSGRRIREQYFGPGTRLTVT.

This chain connects TRBV4-2 to TRBJ2-5, with 14 bases matching TRBD2. The CDR3 has 18 amino acids. With V trimmed by 4 bases and J by 1 base, 8 bases remained unmatched. Germline V CDR1 and CDR2: LGHNA, YNFKEQ. The CDR3 here is CASSRGTSGSLGQETQYF. The CDR3 nucleotides are TGTGCCAGCAGCCGAGGGACTAGCGGGAGCCTCGGCCAAGAGACCCAGTACTTC.

The J gene is TRBJ2-2, the V gene TRBV7-9; possibly TRBD2 for D (5 bases). The CDR3 runs to 15 residues. Germline CDR1 is SEHNR and CDR2 is FQNEAQ (reference sequence). The V gene lost 6 bases and the J gene lost 3 bases, with 14 bases spanning the gap. The CDR3 DNA follows: TGTGCCAGCAGTCTTCCTAGCCGCCACACCGGGGAGCTGTTTTTT. It yields the protein CASSLPSRHTGELFF.

V is TRBV7-9 and J is TRBJ1-5; D unresolved. Germline CDR1 is SEHNR and CDR2 is FQNEAQ (reference sequence). The length of the CDR3 is 12 residues. Trimming took 5 bases from V and 8 from J, leaving 10 bases between them. In DNA, the CDR3 is TGTGCCAGCAGCGCCGGGATCGAGCCCCAGCATTTT. Translation: CASSAGIEPQHF.

The chain uses TRBV7-2 and TRBJ2-7; maybe TRBD2 (5 bases). The V gene lost 1 base and the J gene lost 3 bases, with 13 bases spanning the gap. CDR3 size: 15 residues. CDR1 is SGHTA, CDR2 FQGNSA, per germline. The chain's CDR3 is CASSLVAGIGYEQYF. Here the CDR3 DNA reads TGTGCCAGCAGCTTAGTCGCGGGTATAGGCTACGAGCAGTACTTC.

This rearrangement joins TRBV5-1 to TRBJ1-1, with D unresolved. The CDR3 consists of 14 residues. V was pared by 0 bases and J by 0 bases, with 6 bases between. CDR1 is SGHRS, CDR2 YFSETQ, per germline. CDR3 sequence reads: CASSLGGLNTEAFF. CDR3 in DNA: TGCGCCAGCAGCTTGGGTGGCCTGAACACTGAAGCTTTCTTT.

This chain links TRBV14 with TRBJ2-1; tentatively, D is TRBD2 (5 bases). V lost 4 bases to trimming and J lost 6 bases, with 13 bases between them. The CDR3 is 14 amino acids. Germline V gene data show CDR1 as SGHDN and CDR2 as FVKESK. The CDR3 is CASSRRGEGNEQFF. The DNA for the CDR3 is TGTGCCAGCAGCCGACGGGGAGAGGGCAATGAGCAGTTCTTC.

This clone was counted a single time. The chain uses TRBV5-6 and TRBJ2-7; 7 bases map to TRBD1. There are 15 residues in the CDR3. The J segment lost 3 bases and the V segment lost 5 bases, leaving 11 bases of the junction unmatched. CDR1 is SGHDT, CDR2 YYEEEE, per germline. As DNA, the CDR3 is TGTGCCAGCAGTTCGGGAAGACAGGGCTACTACGAGCAGTACTTC. Its protein product is CASSSGRQGYYEQYF.

In this sample, this clone turned up once. The chain uses TRBV10-3 and TRBJ1-3; 10 bases match TRBD1. The CDR3 consists of 16 residues. After removal of 2 bases from V and 4 bases from J, the junction contained 5 bases not matched to a gene. Looked up from germline, CDR1 is ENHRY and CDR2 is SYGVKD. The CDR3 DNA reads TGTGCCATCAGTGAGGGGGACAGGGGCATAGGAAACACCATATATTTT. This encodes CAISEGDRGIGNTIYF.

The chain recombines TRBV15 with TRBJ2-5; possibly TRBD2 for D (7 bases). Germline loops: CDR1 LNHNV, CDR2 YYDKDF (reference sequence). The CDR3 extends over 16 amino acids. The V end was cut by 1 base, the J end by 5 bases, with 17 bases between. The CDR3 region is CATSRGGGRAAETQYF. The DNA of the CDR3 is TGTGCCACCAGCAGAGGCGGGGGCCGGGCCGCGGAGACCCAGTACTTC.

The chain links TRBV9 to TRBJ1-2, with 8 nucleotides matching TRBD1. Germline V gene data show CDR1 as SGDLS and CDR2 as YYNGEE. J was trimmed by 6 bases and V by 5 bases; bases with no gene match: 15. The CDR3 loop spans 16 amino acids. The CDR3 protein is CASRAGTGLLQDGYTF. CDR3 bases: TGTGCCAGCAGAGCCGGGACAGGACTCCTGCAGGATGGCTACACCTTC. Combining the CDR3 with reference TRBV9 and TRBJ1-2 gives the whole variable domain DSGVTQTPKHLITATGQRVTLRCSPRSGDLSVYWYQQSLDQGLQFLIQYYNGEERAKGNILERFSAQQFPDLHSELNLSSLELGDSALYFCASRAGTGLLQDGYTFGSGTRLTVV.

This clone was picked up a small number of times. This chain links TRBV12-3 or TRBV12-4 with TRBJ1-2; D is ambiguous. Trimming left V 6 bases short and J 8 bases short, with 16 bases between. The CDR3 spans 13 residues. CDR3 region: CASRLGRIAGYTF. In nucleotides, the CDR3 is TGTGCCAGCAGACTAGGCAGGATCGCAGGCTACACCTTC.

The chain has TRBV5-1 and TRBJ2-2; 7 bases are shared with TRBD1. The CDR3 sequence is 14 residues long. Germline assignment: CDR1 SGHRS and CDR2 YFSETQ. J was trimmed by 4 bases and V by 7 bases; bases with no gene match: 7. The CDR3 region has the DNA TGCGCCAGCCACCCACAGGGGACCACCGGGGAGCTGTTTTTT. Amino acid sequence: CASHPQGTTGELFF.

The chain uses TRBV5-1 and TRBJ2-1; weak D call: TRBD2 (5 bases). Trimming removed 4 bases from V and 6 bases from J, with 14 bases in between. The CDR3 totals 14 residues. CDR1 and CDR2 from the germline V gene are SGHRS and YFSETQ. In nucleotides, the CDR3 is TGCGCCAGCAGCCCAGGACTCCTGGGCAATGAGCAGTTCTTC. The encoded protein is CASSPGLLGNEQFF.

This clone was recorded once. The chain employs TRBV16 and TRBJ2-6; 7 positions match TRBD2. CDR3 length: 19 residues. Germline V CDR1 and CDR2: KGHSY, FQNENV. V shed 1 base and J 0 bases; nucleotides not matched to a gene: 9. CDR3 region: CASSQWGGFRSSGANVLTF. Written as DNA, the CDR3 is TGTGCCAGCAGCCAATGGGGAGGGTTCCGAAGCTCTGGGGCCAACGTCCTGACTTTC.

This chain links TRBV6-5 with TRBJ1-5, with D uncertain. CDR3 size: 14 residues. Germline CDR1 reads MNHEY; CDR2 reads SVGAGI. V lost 10 bases to trimming and J lost 4 bases, with 17 bases between them. The CDR3 here is CATTFPSANQPQHF. In nucleotides, the CDR3 is TGTGCCACTACCTTCCCCTCCGCAAATCAGCCCCAGCATTTT.

The chain has TRBV2 and TRBJ2-4, with 13 bases aligning to TRBD2. CDR1 SNHLY and CDR2 FYNNEI come from the germline V gene. Losses at the gene ends were 8 bases for V and 7 bases for J; bases not matched to a gene: 8. CDR3 length: 15 residues. The CDR3: CASRKGTSGVNIQYF. CDR3 coding DNA: TGTGCCAGCCGAAAAGGGACTAGCGGGGTGAACATTCAGTACTTC.

The chain is built from TRBV27 and TRBJ2-2, with a possible D match to TRBD2 (5 bases). Germline CDR1 reads MNHEY; CDR2 reads SMNVEV (reference sequence). Deletions cut 4 bases from V and 5 bases from J, with 20 bases between. This CDR3 has 17 amino acids. CDR3: CASSSAFGSQRTGELFF. CDR3 bases: TGTGCCAGCAGTTCTGCTTTCGGCAGCCAGCGGACCGGGGAGCTGTTTTTT.

This chain uses TRBV6-2 or TRBV6-3 with TRBJ2-3; 7 nucleotides align to TRBD1. Germline CDR1 MNHEY, CDR2 SVGEGT. The CDR3 runs 15 residues. The V segment lost 6 bases and the J segment 4 bases; nucleotides outside the gene matches: 10. The CDR3 here is CASRYARGYPDTQYF. The DNA for the CDR3 is TGTGCCAGCAGATACGCCAGGGGGTACCCAGATACGCAGTATTTT.

The chain combines TRBV6-5 with TRBJ2-7; D call uncertain. This CDR3 has 14 residues. V lost 5 bases, J lost 6 bases, and 17 bases lay in between. CDR1 MNHEY and CDR2 SVGAGI come from the germline V gene. CDR3 in amino acids: CASSQTPQVGEQYF. CDR3 DNA sequence: TGTGCCAGCAGTCAAACACCTCAGGTTGGCGAGCAGTACTTC.

The V call is TRBV27, the J call TRBJ1-1; a possible D gene is TRBD1 (6 bases). V was pared by 9 bases and J by 4 bases, with 9 bases between. The CDR3 spans 11 residues. CDR1 and CDR2 (germline): MNHEY, SMNVEV (reference sequence). Written as DNA, the CDR3 is TGTGCCAGGCAGGGGCGCACTGAAGCTTTCTTT. This codes for CARQGRTEAFF.

This clone is a singleton in its sample. This CDR3 is CASSWGAGEYNEQFF. CDR3 sequence (DNA): TGTGCCAGCAGCTGGGGCGCGGGAGAGTACAATGAGCAGTTCTTC. The rearrangement uses TRBV7-2 and TRBJ2-1, with 7 nucleotides matching TRBD2. Looked up from germline, CDR1 is SGHTA and CDR2 is FQGNSA. Trimming removed 4 bases from V and 4 bases from J; junction bases left unmatched: 7. The CDR3 has 15 residues.

This rearrangement joins TRBV10-3 to TRBJ2-7, with 7 bases aligning to TRBD1. Germline V gives CDR1 ENHRY, CDR2 SYGVKD. V lost 8 bases to trimming and J lost 5 bases; unmatched junction nucleotides: 9. The CDR3 contains 13 residues. The CDR3 is CAIAMTGLHEQYF. CDR3 DNA sequence: TGTGCCATCGCAATGACAGGGCTTCACGAGCAGTACTTC.

The rearrangement links TRBV2 to TRBJ1-1; a weak D match, TRBD1 (5 bases). Trimming took off 5 bases at V and 4 bases at J, with 11 bases between the two ends. The germline V gene encodes CDR1 SNHLY and CDR2 FYNNEI. CDR3 length: 13 residues. In nucleotides, the CDR3 is TGTGCCAGCAGTACTACGACAGCCACTGAAGCTTTCTTT. Translating it yields CASSTTTATEAFF. Variable domain in full (rest from reference TRBV2 and TRBJ1-1): EPEVTQTPSHQVTQMGQEVILRCVPISNHLYFYWYRQILGQKVEFLVSFYNNEISEKSEIFDDQFSVERPDGSNFTLKIRSTKLEDSAMYFCASSTTTATEAFFGQGTRLTVV.

J is TRBJ1-5 and V is TRBV2; unclear D gene. Trimming stripped 4 bases from V and 6 bases from J, with 13 bases between. This CDR3 contains 14 residues. CDR1 is SNHLY and CDR2 is FYNNEI in the germline V gene. In DNA, the CDR3 is TGTGCCAGCAGTGCGGGCCGAGGAGGTCAGCCCCAGCATTTT. It encodes CASSAGRGGQPQHF.

This chain connects TRBV28 to TRBJ1-2, with 9 bases identical to TRBD1. Germline CDR1 reads MDHEN; CDR2 reads SYDVKM. Losses at the gene ends were 4 bases for V and 3 bases for J; bases not matched to a gene: 6. This CDR3 is 15 amino acids long. The CDR3 DNA reads as TGTGCCAGCAGTTCGGGACAGGGTTTTGACTATGGCTACACCTTC. Its protein is CASSSGQGFDYGYTF.